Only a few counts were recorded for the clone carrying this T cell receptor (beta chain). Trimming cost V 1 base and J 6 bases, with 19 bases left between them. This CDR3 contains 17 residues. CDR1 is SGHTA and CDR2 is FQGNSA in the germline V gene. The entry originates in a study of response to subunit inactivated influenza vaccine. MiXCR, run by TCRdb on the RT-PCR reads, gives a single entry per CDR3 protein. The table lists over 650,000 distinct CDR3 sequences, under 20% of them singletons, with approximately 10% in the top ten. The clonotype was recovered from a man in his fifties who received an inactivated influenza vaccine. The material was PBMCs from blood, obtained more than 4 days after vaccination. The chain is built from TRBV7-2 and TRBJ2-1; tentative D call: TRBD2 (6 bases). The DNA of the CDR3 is TGTGCCAGCAGCTTAGTGCAGGTACGGGGGTCGGGCAATGAGCAGTTCTTC. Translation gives CASSLVQVRGSGNEQFF.